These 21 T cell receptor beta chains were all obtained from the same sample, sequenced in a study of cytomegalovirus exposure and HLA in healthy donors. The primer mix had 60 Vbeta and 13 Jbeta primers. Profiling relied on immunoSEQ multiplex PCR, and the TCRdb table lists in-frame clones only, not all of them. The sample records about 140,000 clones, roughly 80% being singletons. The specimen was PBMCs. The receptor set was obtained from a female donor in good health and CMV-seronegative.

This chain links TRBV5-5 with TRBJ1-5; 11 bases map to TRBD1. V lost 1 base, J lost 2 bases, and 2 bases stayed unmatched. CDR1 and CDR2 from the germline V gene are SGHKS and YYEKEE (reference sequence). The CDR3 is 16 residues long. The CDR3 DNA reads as TGTGCCAGCAGCTTGTCGGGACAGGGGGGCAATCAGCCCCAGCATTTT. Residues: CASSLSGQGGNQPQHF.

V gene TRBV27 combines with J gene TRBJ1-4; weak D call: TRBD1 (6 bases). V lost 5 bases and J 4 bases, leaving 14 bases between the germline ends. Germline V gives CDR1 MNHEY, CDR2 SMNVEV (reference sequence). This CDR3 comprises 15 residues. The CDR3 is CASSMIDRFNEKLFF. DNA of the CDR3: TGTGCCAGCAGTATGATTGACAGGTTTAATGAAAAACTGTTTTTT.

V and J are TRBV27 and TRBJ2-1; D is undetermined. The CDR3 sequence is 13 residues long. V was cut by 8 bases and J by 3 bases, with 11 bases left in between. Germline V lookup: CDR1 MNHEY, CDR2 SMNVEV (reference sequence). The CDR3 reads CASRPGFYNEQFF. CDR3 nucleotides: TGTGCCAGCCGACCCGGGTTCTACAATGAGCAGTTCTTC.

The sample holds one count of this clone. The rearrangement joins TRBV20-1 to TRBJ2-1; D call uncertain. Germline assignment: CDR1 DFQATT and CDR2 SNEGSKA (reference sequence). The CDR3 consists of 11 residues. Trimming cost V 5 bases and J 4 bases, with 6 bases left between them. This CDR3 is CSAPEYNEQFF. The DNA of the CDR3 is TGCAGTGCTCCGGAGTACAATGAGCAGTTCTTC.

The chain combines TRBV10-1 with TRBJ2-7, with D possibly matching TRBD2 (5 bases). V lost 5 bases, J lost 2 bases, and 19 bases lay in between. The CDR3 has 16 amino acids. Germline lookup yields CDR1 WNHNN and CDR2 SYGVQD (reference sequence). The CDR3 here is CASSFLARTHPYEQYF. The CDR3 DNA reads TGCGCCAGCAGTTTCCTCGCCCGGACTCACCCCTACGAGCAGTACTTC.

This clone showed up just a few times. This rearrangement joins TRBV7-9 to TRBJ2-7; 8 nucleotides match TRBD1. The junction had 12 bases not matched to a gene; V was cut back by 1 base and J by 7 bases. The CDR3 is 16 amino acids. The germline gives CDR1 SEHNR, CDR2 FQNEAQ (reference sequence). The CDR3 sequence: CASSLDHRDRLGEQYF. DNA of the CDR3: TGTGCCAGCAGCTTAGACCACCGGGACAGGTTGGGGGAGCAGTACTTC.

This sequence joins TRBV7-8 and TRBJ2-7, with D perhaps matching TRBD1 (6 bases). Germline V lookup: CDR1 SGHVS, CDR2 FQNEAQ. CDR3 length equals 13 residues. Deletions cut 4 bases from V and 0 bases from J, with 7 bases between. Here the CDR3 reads CASSSRGSYEQYF. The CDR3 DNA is TGTGCCAGCAGCTCCAGGGGCTCCTACGAGCAGTACTTC. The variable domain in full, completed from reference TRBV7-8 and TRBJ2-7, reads GAGVSQSPRYKVAKRGQDVALRCDPISGHVSLFWYQQALGQGPEFLTYFQNEAQLDKSGLPSDRFFAERPEGSVSTLKIQRTQQEDSAVYLCASSSRGSYEQYFGPGTRLTVT.

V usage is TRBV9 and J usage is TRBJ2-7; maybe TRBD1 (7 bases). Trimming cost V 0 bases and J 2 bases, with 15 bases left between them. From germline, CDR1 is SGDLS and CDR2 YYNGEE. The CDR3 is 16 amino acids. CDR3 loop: CASSVVRGTLPYEQYF. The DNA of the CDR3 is TGTGCCAGCAGCGTAGTCAGGGGGACTTTACCCTACGAGCAGTACTTC.

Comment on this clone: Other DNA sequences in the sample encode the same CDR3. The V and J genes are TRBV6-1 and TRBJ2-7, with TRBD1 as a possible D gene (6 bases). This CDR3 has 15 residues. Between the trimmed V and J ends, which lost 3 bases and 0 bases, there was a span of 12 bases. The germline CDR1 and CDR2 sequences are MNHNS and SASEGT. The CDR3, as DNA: TGTGCCAGCAGTGAGGAGGACAGTAGCTCCTACGAGCAGTACTTC. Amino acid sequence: CASSEEDSSSYEQYF.

Here the CDR3 DNA reads TGTGCCAGCAGCTCACCGGGACAGGAAATTTACGAGCAGTACTTC. Its translation: CASSSPGQEIYEQYF. The gene calls are TRBV7-9 and TRBJ2-7; 8 nucleotides align to TRBD1. This CDR3 is built from 15 residues. The V gene end was trimmed by 4 bases and the J gene end by 4 bases; junction bases not matched to a gene: 9. The germline V gene has CDR1 SEHNR and CDR2 FQNEAQ (reference sequence).

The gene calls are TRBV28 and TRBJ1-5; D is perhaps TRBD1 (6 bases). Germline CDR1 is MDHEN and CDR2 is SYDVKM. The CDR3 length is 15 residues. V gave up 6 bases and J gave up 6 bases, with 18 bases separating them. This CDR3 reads CASSSGWTELQPQHF. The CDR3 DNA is TGTGCCAGCAGCTCAGGTTGGACAGAACTTCAGCCCCAGCATTTT.

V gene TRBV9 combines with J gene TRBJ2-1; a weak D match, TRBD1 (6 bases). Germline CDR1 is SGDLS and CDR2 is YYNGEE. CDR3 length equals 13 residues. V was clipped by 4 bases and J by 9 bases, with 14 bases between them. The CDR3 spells CASSQVRGSEQFF. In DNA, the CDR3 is TGTGCCAGCAGCCAGGTGAGGGGGAGTGAGCAGTTCTTC. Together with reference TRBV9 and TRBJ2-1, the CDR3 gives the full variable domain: DSGVTQTPKHLITATGQRVTLRCSPRSGDLSVYWYQQSLDQGLQFLIQYYNGEERAKGNILERFSAQQFPDLHSELNLSSLELGDSALYFCASSQVRGSEQFFGPGTRLTVL.

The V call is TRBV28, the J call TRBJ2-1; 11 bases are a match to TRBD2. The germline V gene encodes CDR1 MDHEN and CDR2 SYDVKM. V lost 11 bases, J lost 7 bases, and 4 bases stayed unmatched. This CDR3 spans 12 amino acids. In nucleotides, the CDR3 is TGTGCCTCATCTAGCGGGAGGAATGAGCAGTTCTTC. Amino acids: CASSSGRNEQFF.

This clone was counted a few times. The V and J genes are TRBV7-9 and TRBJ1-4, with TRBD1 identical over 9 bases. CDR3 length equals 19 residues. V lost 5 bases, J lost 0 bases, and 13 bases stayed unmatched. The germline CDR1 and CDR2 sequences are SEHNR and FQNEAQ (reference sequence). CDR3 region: CASSQGLRDRVSTNEKLFF. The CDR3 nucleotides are TGTGCCAGCAGCCAAGGCCTACGGGACAGGGTATCAACTAATGAAAAACTGTTTTTT.

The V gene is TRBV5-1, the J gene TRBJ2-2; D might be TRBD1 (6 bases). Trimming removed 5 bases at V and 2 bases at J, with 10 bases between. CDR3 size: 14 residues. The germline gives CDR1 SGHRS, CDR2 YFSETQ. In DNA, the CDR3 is TGCGCCAGCAGACTGGACAGTAACACCGGGGAGCTGTTTTTT. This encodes CASRLDSNTGELFF.

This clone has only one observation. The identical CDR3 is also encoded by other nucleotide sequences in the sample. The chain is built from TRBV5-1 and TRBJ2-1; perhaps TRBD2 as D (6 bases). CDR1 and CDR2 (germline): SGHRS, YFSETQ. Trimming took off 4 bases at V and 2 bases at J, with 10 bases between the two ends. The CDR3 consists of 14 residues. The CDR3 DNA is TGCGCCAGCAGCAGTAGCGGAGCCTACAATGAGCAGTTCTTC. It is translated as CASSSSGAYNEQFF.

CDR3 in amino acids: CASSQDNRQAFYGYTF. Written as DNA, the CDR3 is TGTGCCAGCAGCCAAGATAACAGACAAGCCTTCTATGGCTACACCTTC. The chain combines TRBV14 with TRBJ1-2; D unresolved. In germline, CDR1 is SGHDN, CDR2 FVKESK. CDR3 length: 16 amino acids. The V end lost 0 bases, the J end lost 4 bases, and 15 bases lay between the germline ends.

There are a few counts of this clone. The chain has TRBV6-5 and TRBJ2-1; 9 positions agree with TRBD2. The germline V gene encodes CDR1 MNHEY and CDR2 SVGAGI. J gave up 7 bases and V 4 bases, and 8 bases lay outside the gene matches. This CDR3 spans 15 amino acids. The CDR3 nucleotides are TGTGCCAGCAGTTGGGCTAGCGGGACTCCAAATGAGCAGTTCTTC. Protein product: CASSWASGTPNEQFF.

The CDR3 DNA reads TGTGCCAGCAGCCAAGAGTCGCCCGGGACGGGGGTCTACGAGCAGTACTTC. Translation: CASSQESPGTGVYEQYF. This chain connects TRBV4-2 to TRBJ2-7; D is perhaps TRBD2 (6 bases). Trimming removed 0 bases from V and 3 bases from J, with 18 bases in between. The CDR3 contains 17 residues. Germline assignment: CDR1 LGHNA and CDR2 YNFKEQ.

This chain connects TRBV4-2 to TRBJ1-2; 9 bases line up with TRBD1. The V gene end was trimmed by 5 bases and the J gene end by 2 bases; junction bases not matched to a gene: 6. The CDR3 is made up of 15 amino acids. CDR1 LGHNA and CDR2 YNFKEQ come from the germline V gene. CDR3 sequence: CASSSRQGENYGYTF. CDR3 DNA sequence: TGTGCCAGCAGCTCACGACAGGGGGAAAACTATGGCTACACCTTC.

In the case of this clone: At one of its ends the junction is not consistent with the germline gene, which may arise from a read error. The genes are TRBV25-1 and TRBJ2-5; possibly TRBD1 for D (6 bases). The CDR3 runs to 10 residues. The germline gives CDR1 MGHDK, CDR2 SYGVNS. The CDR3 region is CASSGRQVDF. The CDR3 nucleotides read TGTGCCAGCAGTGGTAGACAGGTGGACTTC.